The 8 T cell receptor beta chains below were found in one sample sequenced in a study of blood T cell repertoires in COVID-19 (dated by TCRdb to the early 2020s). Library creation used the immunoSEQ multiplex PCR assay. As stored in TCRdb, this immuneACCESS dataset retains in-frame rearrangements with V and J assigned. A fraction of the clones does not appear; measured against another copy, unresolved V genes explain less than half of the discrepancy, and the remainder lacks a known reason. This sample comprises 95,000 to 120,000 clones, roughly 80% of them detected only once. Of the sample, about 8.5% is held by the ten largest clones. The sample consisted of peripheral blood. These receptors came from a woman in her 40s with acute or convalescent COVID-19.

The V call is TRBV6-5, the J call TRBJ1-5; TRBD1 is a possible D gene (5 bases). Trimming left V 6 bases short and J 6 bases short, with 15 bases between. This CDR3 region has 14 residues. Germline V gives CDR1 MNHEY, CDR2 SVGAGI. The CDR3 sequence: CASRPLGVLQPQHF. Written as DNA, the CDR3 is TGTGCCAGCAGGCCCTTAGGGGTTCTTCAGCCCCAGCATTTT.

The rearrangement links TRBV18 to TRBJ1-1; 7 positions match TRBD1. Germline-derived CDR1 and CDR2 are KGHSH and LQKENI. Germline trimming cut 3 bases from V and 1 base from J; bases unmatched to any gene: 2. The CDR3 runs to 14 residues. CDR3 DNA: TGTGCCAGCTCACCGGGACAGCAGAACACTGAAGCTTTCTTT. Translated, it gives CASSPGQQNTEAFF.

This rearrangement joins TRBV7-2 to TRBJ2-7; weak D call: TRBD1 (6 bases). The CDR3 is 14 residues long. The germline V and J ends were trimmed by 1 base and 2 bases, with 9 bases remaining between them. Germline CDR1 SGHTA, CDR2 FQGNSA. The CDR3 reads CASSLGTGPYEQYF. In DNA form, the CDR3 reads TGTGCCAGCAGCTTAGGTACAGGGCCCTACGAGCAGTACTTC.

The rearrangement joins TRBV29-1 to TRBJ2-1, with D unresolved. Germline V gene lookup returns CDR1 SQVTM and CDR2 ANQGSEA. The CDR3 runs to 12 residues. Deletions cut 4 bases from V and 10 bases from J, with 14 bases between. CDR3 sequence reads: CSVVFRSVEQFF. CDR3 bases: TGCAGCGTTGTATTTAGGAGCGTGGAGCAGTTCTTC.

This sequence joins TRBV27 and TRBJ2-5; no reliable D call. Trimming cost V 4 bases and J 12 bases, with 24 bases left between them. This CDR3 comprises 15 residues. In germline, CDR1 is MNHEY, CDR2 SMNVEV (reference sequence). CDR3 nucleotides: TGTGCCAGCAGTTCGTTTTCCCCCGGTACCCCACCCGAGTACTTC. As protein: CASSSFSPGTPPEYF.

The chain has TRBV7-2 and TRBJ1-5; TRBD1 matches at 8 bases. This CDR3 comprises 15 residues. V lost 3 bases and J lost 1; bases outside the gene matches: 2. Germline V gene data show CDR1 as SGHTA and CDR2 as FQGNSA. This CDR3 is CASSLTGVSNQPQHF. DNA for the CDR3: TGTGCCAGCAGCTTGACAGGGGTGAGCAATCAGCCCCAGCATTTT.

In this sample, this clone turned up once. The genes are TRBV6-1 and TRBJ1-5; D is possibly TRBD1 (6 bases). This CDR3 spans 16 amino acids. The V and J ends lost 6 bases and 2 bases respectively, with 17 bases between them. Germline CDR1 reads MNHNS; CDR2 reads SASEGT. CDR3 region: CASREYDRIRNQPQHF. Written as DNA, the CDR3 is TGTGCCAGCAGGGAATACGACAGGATCCGCAATCAGCCCCAGCATTTT.

V and J are TRBV5-4 and TRBJ1-2; TRBD1 matches 8 bases. The junction had 9 bases not matched to a gene; V was cut back by 4 bases and J by 4 bases. The CDR3 has 15 amino acids. CDR1 SGHNT and CDR2 YYREEE come from the germline V gene (reference sequence). CDR3 in amino acids: CASSPSPGGGYGYTF. The CDR3 bases are TGTGCCAGCAGCCCGAGTCCAGGGGGCGGCTATGGCTACACCTTC.